This T cell receptor (beta chain) was sequenced for a study of T-cell reconstitution after alpha-beta-depleted transplantation in children. As it was prepared, the TCRbeta library received unique molecular identifiers. Each CDR3 protein is one row after TCRdb ran MiXCR on the PCR reads. The sample has 600,000 to 800,000 distinct CDR3 sequences; around 13% are singletons. Notes on the study in general: Where some patients showed high TCRbeta diversity at day 60, it came from recipient T cells and thymic progenitors that had survived. From newly produced T cells came most of the T-cell counts and diversity one year after transplant. Expanded clones from the graft, numbering several hundred, reportedly supplied alpha-beta T cells about two months after transplant.

This CDR3 is built from 16 residues. In germline, CDR1 is DFQATT, CDR2 SNEGSKA (reference sequence). V was trimmed by 0 bases and J by 0 bases, leaving 15 bases between them. The table lists this clonotype with a few counts. The target antigen is unknown. This receptor was taken from a girl aged 2 to 9 with congenital amegakaryocytic thrombocytopenia, due to receive a stem cell transplant. The sample was PBMCs, taken before TCRalphabeta/CD19-depleted stem cell transplant. This chain connects TRBV20-1 to TRBJ2-7; D not certain. This CDR3 is CSARDPGGWSSYEQYF. DNA for the CDR3: TGCAGTGCTAGAGATCCCGGCGGATGGAGCTCCTACGAGCAGTACTTC.